The T cell receptor beta chain described here comes from a study of T-cell memory formation after mild COVID-19. The V end was cut by 1 base, the J end by 3 bases, with 8 bases between. This CDR3 is built from 13 residues. CDR1 and CDR2 (germline): SGHKS, YYEKEE (reference sequence). Each CDR3 protein is one row after TCRdb ran MiXCR on the 5' RACE reads. The sample contains approximately 300,000 distinct CDR3 sequences, roughly 19% of which appear only once. The source material was PBMCs or a T cell subset sorted from them (not recorded which). The genes are TRBV5-5 and TRBJ2-7; no clear D gene. This clonotype was obtained from a man aged 18-30 years who had mild COVID-19 (a few samples of this study predate the infection). Cell type and time point are not known. The CDR3 DNA follows: TGTGCCAGCAGCTTGTACGGCAACTACGAGCAGTACGTC. Translated, it gives CASSLYGNYEQYV.